These 8 T cell receptor beta chains share one sample of origin, sequenced in a study of T cells in localized non-small cell lung cancer. The method was immunoSEQ multiplex PCR; TCRdb's version includes in-frame clones alone and lacks a portion of them. This repertoire shows approximately 3,000 clones, around 25% found once; its top ten account for around 9.1%. The specimen comprised lung tumor tissue, sampled before any cancer treatment. These receptors originate from a male donor aged 60 or older with stage III lung adenocarcinoma.

This clone appeared a few times. CDR3 nucleotide sequence: TGTGCCAGCAGTGAACGGACCTACGAGCAGTACTTC. Protein sequence: CASSERTYEQYF. V gene TRBV9 combines with J gene TRBJ2-7; D is undetermined. Trimming took off 5 bases at V and 2 bases at J, with 8 bases between the two ends. The germline CDR1 and CDR2 sequences are SGDLS and YYNGEE. This CDR3 spans 12 amino acids.

V gene TRBV18 combines with J gene TRBJ1-1; D ambiguous. V was shortened by 4 bases and J by 6 bases, with 18 bases between the two germline ends. Per the germline V gene, CDR1 is KGHSH and CDR2 is LQKENI. The CDR3 runs 15 residues. The CDR3 DNA reads as TGTGCCAGCTCACTAGCCCGCTCGACGAGCTCTGAAGCTTTCTTT. Its translation: CASSLARSTSSEAFF.

This clone is medium-sized (0.01 to 0.1%) in the sample. The chain combines TRBV9 with TRBJ2-7; 12 positions agree with TRBD2. V was pared by 4 bases and J by 1 base, with 12 bases of the junction left unmatched. There are 18 residues in the CDR3. Germline V gene sequence: CDR1 SGDLS, CDR2 YYNGEE. As DNA, the CDR3 is TGTGCCAGCAGCCGCAGGGAGGGACTAGCGGGTAGATCCTACGAGCAGTACTTC. It specifies CASSRREGLAGRSYEQYF. The variable domain in full, completed from reference TRBV9 and TRBJ2-7, reads DSGVTQTPKHLITATGQRVTLRCSPRSGDLSVYWYQQSLDQGLQFLIQYYNGEERAKGNILERFSAQQFPDLHSELNLSSLELGDSALYFCASSRREGLAGRSYEQYFGPGTRLTVT.

V gene TRBV19 combines with J gene TRBJ2-1; 13 positions agree with TRBD2. The germline V gene encodes CDR1 LNHDA and CDR2 SQIVND (reference sequence). The CDR3 covers 16 residues. Trimming removed 3 bases from V and 7 bases from J; junction bases left unmatched: 6. The CDR3 region is CASSIWTSGGRNEQFF. The CDR3 nucleotides are TGTGCCAGTAGTATTTGGACTAGCGGGGGTCGGAATGAGCAGTTCTTC.

The gene calls are TRBV7-2 and TRBJ1-1; 8 bases map to TRBD1. Germline V gives CDR1 SGHTA, CDR2 FQGNSA. Germline trimming cut 4 bases from V and 5 bases from J; bases unmatched to any gene: 3. The CDR3 loop spans 13 amino acids. CDR3 sequence: CASSCRGPTEAFF. The DNA of the CDR3 is TGTGCCAGCAGCTGCAGGGGGCCGACTGAAGCTTTCTTT.

V gene TRBV6-8 combines with J gene TRBJ2-1, with D perhaps being TRBD1 or TRBD2 (5 bases each). Germline V gene data show CDR1 as MNHGY and CDR2 as SAAAGT. Trimming left V 0 bases short and J 6 bases short, with 12 bases between. CDR3 length equals 15 residues. The CDR3 spells CASSYSLGPANEQFF. CDR3 in DNA: TGTGCCAGCAGTTACTCCTTGGGACCGGCCAATGAGCAGTTCTTC.

This clone is deemed medium-sized (0.01 to 0.1%). J is TRBJ1-1 and V is TRBV6-8; D possibly corresponds to TRBD1 (6 bases). The germline V gene encodes CDR1 MNHGY and CDR2 SAAAGT. V gave up 6 bases and J gave up 2 bases, with 13 bases separating them. CDR3 length equals 14 residues. The CDR3 loop reads CASRRGTLNTEAFF. The CDR3 DNA follows: TGTGCCAGCAGGAGGGGGACTTTAAACACTGAAGCTTTCTTT.

This clone was picked up a small number of times. CDR3 sequence (DNA): TGTGCCAGCAGCTCCGGACCGGGGAAGAAAGCTTTCTTT. It codes for CASSSGPGKKAFF. The J gene is TRBJ1-1, the V gene TRBV7-1; no clear D. TRBV7-1 belongs to the ORF category, with a function that is uncertain. V lost 3 bases and J lost 9, with 14 bases in between. This CDR3 spans 13 amino acids.